What follows describes a single T cell receptor beta chain. Assay: immunoSEQ multiplex PCR; the TCRdb copy retains only in-frame clones and omits some. The sample includes fewer than 110,000 clones, around 94% of them seen just once. CDR1 is LNHDA, CDR2 SQIVND, per germline (reference sequence). The ends lost 5 bases at V and 6 bases at J; junction bases unmatched: 14. This CDR3 has 17 amino acids. The data belong to a study of blood T cell repertoires in COVID-19. Study as a whole: The United States, Italy and Spain supplied acute and convalescent COVID-19 samples.

The sequence came from a man aged 45 to 65 with active COVID-19. This chain connects TRBV19 to TRBJ2-1; 9 bases align to TRBD2. The sample was peripheral blood. The CDR3 sequence: CASSPQRSSGKGNEQFF. As DNA, the CDR3 is TGTGCCAGTAGTCCACAACGGTCTAGCGGGAAAGGCAATGAGCAGTTCTTC.